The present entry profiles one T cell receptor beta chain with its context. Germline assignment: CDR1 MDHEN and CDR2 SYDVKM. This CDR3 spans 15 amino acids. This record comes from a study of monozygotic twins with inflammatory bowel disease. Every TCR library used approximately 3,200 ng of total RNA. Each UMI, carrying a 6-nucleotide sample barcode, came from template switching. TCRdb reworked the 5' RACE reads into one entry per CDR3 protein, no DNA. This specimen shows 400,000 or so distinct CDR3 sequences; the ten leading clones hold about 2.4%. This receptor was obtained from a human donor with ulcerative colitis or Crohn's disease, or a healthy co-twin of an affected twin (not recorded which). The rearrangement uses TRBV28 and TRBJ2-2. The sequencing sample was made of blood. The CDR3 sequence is CASSSPGERTGELFF.